The clone carrying this TCR beta chain is a singleton in its sample. Original methodology: By means of reference gene primer amplification, nucleated cell counts were estimated. Libraries were prepared by immunoSEQ multiplex PCR; TCRdb keeps only in-frame clonotypes and omits some of them. V and J calls plus clone size are reproduced from that table; the DNA served to infer D and trimming. This table holds fewer than 350,000 clones, approximately 86% found once. This entry is derived from a study of blood T cell repertoires in COVID-19. Study-level information: Some COVID-19 samples were acute and others convalescent; all came from the United States, Italy and Spain.

CDR3 size: 17 residues. The V and J ends lost 1 base and 6 bases respectively, with 22 bases between them. Germline V gene sequence: CDR1 MGHDK, CDR2 SYGVNS. The V call is TRBV25-1, the J call TRBJ2-7, with a weak D call TRBD2 (6 bases). This TCR derives from a man aged 35 to 55 with active or convalescent COVID-19. The specimen was peripheral blood. The CDR3 protein is CASSESELGRHSSEQYF. CDR3 sequence (DNA): TGTGCCAGCAGTGAATCCGAACTCGGGAGACATAGCAGCGAGCAGTACTTC.